This T cell receptor (beta chain) was retrieved from a study of blood T cell repertoires in COVID-19. This CDR3 comprises 14 residues. CDR1 is MNHNY, CDR2 SVGAGI, per germline (reference sequence). The V end was cut by 6 bases, the J end by 12 bases, with 21 bases between. The assay was immunoSEQ multiplex PCR, and TCRdb's table has in-frame clones only and misses some. This sample yields about 300,000 clones, of which around 88% are seen a single time; roughly 1.3% belongs to the top ten. This clone was seen only once. Sequenced material: peripheral blood. This receptor was obtained from a woman aged 45-60 years with acute or convalescent COVID-19. The chain carries TRBV6-6 and TRBJ2-1; maybe TRBD1 (6 bases). The CDR3 spells CASRDRTSTMGQFF. In nucleotides, the CDR3 is TGTGCCAGCAGAGACAGGACCTCGACAATGGGGCAGTTCTTC.